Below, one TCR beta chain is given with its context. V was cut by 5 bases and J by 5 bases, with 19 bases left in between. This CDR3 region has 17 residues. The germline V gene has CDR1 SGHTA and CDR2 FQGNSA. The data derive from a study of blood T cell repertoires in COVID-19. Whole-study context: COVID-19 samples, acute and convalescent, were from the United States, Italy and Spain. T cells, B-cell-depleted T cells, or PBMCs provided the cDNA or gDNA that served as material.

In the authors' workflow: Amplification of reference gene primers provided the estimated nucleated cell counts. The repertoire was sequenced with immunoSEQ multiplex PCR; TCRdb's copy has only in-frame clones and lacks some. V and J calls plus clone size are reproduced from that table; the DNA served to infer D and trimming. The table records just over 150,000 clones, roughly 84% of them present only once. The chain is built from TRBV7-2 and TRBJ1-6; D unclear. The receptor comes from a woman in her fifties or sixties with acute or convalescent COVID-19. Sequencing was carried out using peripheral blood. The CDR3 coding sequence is TGTGCCAGCAGCCCGCGTATAAGGACGGAGGATAATTCACCCCTCCACTTT. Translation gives CASSPRIRTEDNSPLHF.